The clone carrying this T cell receptor beta chain was counted between two and nine times. This sample was included in a study of response to subunit inactivated influenza vaccine. The V end lost 3 bases, the J end lost 0 bases, and 6 bases lay between the germline ends. CDR1 SGHVS and CDR2 FQNEAQ come from the germline V gene. The CDR3 contains 13 residues. TCRdb re-called the RT-PCR reads with MiXCR, one entry per CDR3 protein. This table holds 150,000 to 200,000 distinct CDR3 sequences, 9.5% to 15% found once. This sample also belongs to another study, concerning T cells expressing NK-cell markers. That work adds: TCR beta cDNA was made by 5'RACE template switching with UMIs.

The rearrangement links TRBV7-8 to TRBJ2-7; D unresolved. Here the sequenced sample was CD8+ T cells sorted from PBMCs, taken approximately 12 days after vaccination. This clonotype was obtained from a man aged 45-65 years who received an inactivated influenza vaccine. The chain's CDR3 is CASSFGNSYEQYF. The CDR3 DNA reads TGTGCCAGCAGCTTTGGGAACTCCTACGAGCAGTACTTC.